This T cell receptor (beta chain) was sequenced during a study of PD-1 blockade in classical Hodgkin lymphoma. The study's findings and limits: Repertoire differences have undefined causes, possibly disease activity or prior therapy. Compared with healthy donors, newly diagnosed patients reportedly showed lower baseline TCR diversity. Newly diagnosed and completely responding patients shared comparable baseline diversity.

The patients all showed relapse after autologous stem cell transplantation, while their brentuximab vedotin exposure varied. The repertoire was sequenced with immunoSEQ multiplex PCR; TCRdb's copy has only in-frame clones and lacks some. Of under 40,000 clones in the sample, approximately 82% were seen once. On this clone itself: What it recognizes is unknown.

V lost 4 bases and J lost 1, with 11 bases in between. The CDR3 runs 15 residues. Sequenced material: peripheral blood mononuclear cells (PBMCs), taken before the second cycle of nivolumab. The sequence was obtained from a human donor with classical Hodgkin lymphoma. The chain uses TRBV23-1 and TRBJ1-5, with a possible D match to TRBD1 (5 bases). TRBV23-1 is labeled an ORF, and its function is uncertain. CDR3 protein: CASSLSRDSNQPQHF. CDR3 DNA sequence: TGCGCCAGCAGTCTTTCAAGGGACAGCAATCAGCCCCAGCATTTT.